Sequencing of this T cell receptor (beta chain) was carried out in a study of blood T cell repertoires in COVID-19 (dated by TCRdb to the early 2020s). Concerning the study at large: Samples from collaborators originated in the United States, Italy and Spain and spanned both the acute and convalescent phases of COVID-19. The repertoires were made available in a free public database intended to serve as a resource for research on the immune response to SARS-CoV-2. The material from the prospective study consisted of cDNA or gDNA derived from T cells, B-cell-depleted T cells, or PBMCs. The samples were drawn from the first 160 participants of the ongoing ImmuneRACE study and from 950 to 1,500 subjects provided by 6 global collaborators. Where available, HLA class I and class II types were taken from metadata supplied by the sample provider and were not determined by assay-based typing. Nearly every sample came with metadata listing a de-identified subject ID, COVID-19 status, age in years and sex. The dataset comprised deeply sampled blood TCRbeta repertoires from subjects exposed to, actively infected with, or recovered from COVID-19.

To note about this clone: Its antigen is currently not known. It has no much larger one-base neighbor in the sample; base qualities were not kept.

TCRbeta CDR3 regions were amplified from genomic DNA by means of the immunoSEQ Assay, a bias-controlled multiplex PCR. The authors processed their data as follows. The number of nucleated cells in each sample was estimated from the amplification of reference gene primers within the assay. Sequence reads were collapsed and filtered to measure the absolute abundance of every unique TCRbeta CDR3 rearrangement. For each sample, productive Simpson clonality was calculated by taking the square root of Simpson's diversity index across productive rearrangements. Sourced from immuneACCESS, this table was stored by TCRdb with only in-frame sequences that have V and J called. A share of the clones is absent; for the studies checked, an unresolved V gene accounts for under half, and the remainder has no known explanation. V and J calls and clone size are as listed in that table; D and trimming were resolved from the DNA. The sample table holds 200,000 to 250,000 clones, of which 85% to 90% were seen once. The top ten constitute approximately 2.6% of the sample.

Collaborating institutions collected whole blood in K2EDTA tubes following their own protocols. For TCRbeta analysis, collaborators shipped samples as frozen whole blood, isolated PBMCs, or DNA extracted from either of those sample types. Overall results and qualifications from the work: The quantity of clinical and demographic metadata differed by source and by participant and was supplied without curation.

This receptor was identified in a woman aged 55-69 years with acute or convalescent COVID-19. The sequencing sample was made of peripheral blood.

The DNA is TGTGCCAGCTCCGGGGAAAAACTGTTTTTT. Translated, it reads CASSGEKLFF. The V and J genes are TRBV28 and TRBJ1-4; no D gene call is confident. The CDR3 starts with the cysteine, ends with the phenylalanine, and has 10 residues. Just the 30-base CDR3 DNA is kept, in frame starting at base 1. V sheds 8 bases and J sheds 8 bases, leaving 6 bases between their ends. Per the germline V gene, MDHEN is the CDR1 and SYDVKM is the CDR2. The full variable domain, completed from the reference TRBV28 and TRBJ1-4 proteins outside the CDR3, reads DVKVTQSSRYLVKRTGEKVFLECVQDMDHENMFWYRQDPGLGLRLIYFSYDVKMKEKGDIPEGYSVSREKKERFSLILESASTNQTSMYLCASSGEKLFFGSGTQLSVL.